The 19 T cell receptor beta chains given below trace back to one sample, sequenced in a study of glioma-infiltrating T cells. TCR alpha and beta CDR3 regions were amplified from RNA using iRepertoire nested multiplex PCR. TCRdb analysed the multiplex PCR reads with MiXCR anew, one entry per CDR3 protein. Of 300,000 to 450,000 distinct CDR3 sequences in the sample, about 40% were seen once. The specimen sequenced was glioma tissue, nonneoplastic brain tissue, or PBMCs (not recorded which). Receptors originate from a human donor with low-grade glioma or glioblastoma, undergoing nonglioma brain surgery, or in good health (not recorded which).

The V gene is TRBV5-4, the J gene TRBJ2-5; D is perhaps TRBD2 (7 bases). The V end was cut by 4 bases, the J end by 5 bases, with 18 bases between. Germline values: CDR1 SGHNT, CDR2 YYREEE (reference sequence). The CDR3 is 15 amino acids. CDR3 amino acids: CASSAPPGGGETQYF. The CDR3 DNA reads TGTGCCAGCAGCGCCCCCCCGGGGGGCGGGGAGACCCAGTACTTC. The entire variable domain, with the rest obtained from reference TRBV5-4 and TRBJ2-5, is as follows: ETGVTQSPTHLIKTRGQQVTLRCSSQSGHNTVSWYQQALGQGPQFIFQYYREEENGRGNFPPRFSGLQFPNYSSELNVNALELDDSALYLCASSAPPGGGETQYFGPGTRLLVL.

The chain carries TRBV7-9 and TRBJ2-1, with 13 positions matching TRBD2. The CDR3 has 17 residues. CDR1 is SEHNR and CDR2 is FQNEAQ in the germline V gene (reference sequence). Losses at the gene ends were 5 bases for V and 7 bases for J; bases not matched to a gene: 11. The CDR3 loop is CASSPTSGRARGNEQFF. The CDR3 DNA is TGTGCCAGCAGCCCCACTAGCGGGAGGGCCAGGGGTAATGAGCAGTTCTTC.

On this clonotype itself: This could be a read error, since a much larger clone is one nucleotide away. The V call is TRBV6-8, the J call TRBJ2-1; no firm D call. Germline V gives CDR1 MNHGY, CDR2 SAAAGT. The CDR3 is 13 residues long. The CDR3: CASSYSRVNELFF. In nucleotides, the CDR3 is TGTGCCAGCAGTTACTCTCGGGTCAATGAGCTGTTCTTC.

The CDR3 coding sequence is TGCGCCAGCAGTGAGTCAGCGGGGGAAACCACAGATACGCAGTATTTT. Its protein product is CASSESAGETTDTQYF. The rearrangement joins TRBV10-2 to TRBJ2-3, with TRBD2 matching over 8 bases. With V trimmed by 0 bases and J by 2 bases, 4 bases remained unmatched. The length of the CDR3 is 16 residues. Germline lookup yields CDR1 WSHSY and CDR2 SAAADI.

This clonotype was recorded only once. This may arise from a read error, as a much more abundant clone is one base away. The genes are TRBV27 and TRBJ2-7, with 8 bases matching TRBD1. The germline CDR1 and CDR2 sequences are MNHEY and SMNVEV (reference sequence). The CDR3 runs 15 residues. The CDR3 DNA is TGTGCCAGCAGCTTGAAGACAGGGGCACCCTACGAGCAGTGCTTC. As protein: CASSLKTGAPYEQCF.

The chain employs TRBV2 and TRBJ2-7, with D perhaps being TRBD1 or TRBD2 (5 bases each). CDR3 length equals 12 residues. Germline CDR1 reads SNHLY; CDR2 reads FYNNEI. V was clipped by 11 bases and J by 3 bases, with 14 bases between them. This chain's CDR3 is CAGRGVSYEQYF. The CDR3 nucleotides are TGTGCCGGCCGGGGCGTCAGCTACGAGCAGTACTTC.

This chain joins TRBV7-9 and TRBJ2-4, with 7 bases that match TRBD2. Germline trimming cut 1 base from V and 6 bases from J; bases unmatched to any gene: 9. Germline V CDR1 and CDR2: SEHNR, FQNEAQ (reference sequence). This CDR3 spans 16 amino acids. This CDR3 reads CASSLGGGIAVNIQYF. The CDR3 DNA sequence: TGTGCCAGCAGCTTAGGGGGGGGGATTGCGGTAAACATTCAGTACTTC.

This clonotype appeared a single time. The conserved final phenylalanine or tryptophan is absent from the CDR3, which likely points to a read error. The rearrangement uses TRBV3-1 and TRBJ2-7; D remains unclear. Looked up from germline, CDR1 is LGHDT and CDR2 is YNNKEL (reference sequence). This CDR3 region has 12 residues. With 1 base removed from V and 4 bases from J, the gap between germline ends came to 5 bases. CDR3 DNA sequence: TGTGCCAGCAGCCAAGGAGTGTACGAGCAGTACTTG. Translating gives CASSQGVYEQYL.

Worth noting for this clonotype: Without the conserved terminal phenylalanine or tryptophan, this CDR3 likely stems from a read error. The chain couples TRBV28 to TRBJ2-2; D call uncertain. Trimming removed 4 bases from V and 5 bases from J, with 5 bases in between. Germline values: CDR1 MDHEN, CDR2 SYDVKM. This CDR3 comprises 12 residues. CDR3: CASSSITGELFS. The CDR3 DNA is TGTGCCAGCAGTTCGATTACCGGGGAGCTGTTTTCT.

The chain is built from TRBV29-1 and TRBJ1-2; D is undetermined. Trimming left V 6 bases short and J 5 bases short, with 13 bases between. Germline V gene lookup returns CDR1 SQVTM and CDR2 ANQGSEA. The CDR3 is made up of 12 amino acids. The CDR3 DNA sequence: TGCAGCGTCTCACGATCCTCTTATGGCTACACCTTC. Amino acid sequence: CSVSRSSYGYTF.

This clonotype came up many times. The junction does not match germline at one end; this may be a read error. The chain combines TRBV27 with TRBJ2-1; 7 bases fit TRBD2. Germline CDR1 and CDR2: MNHEY and SMNVEV (reference sequence). This CDR3 has 15 residues. CDR3: CATSRSWEGYNEQFF. CDR3 coding DNA: TGTGCCACCAGTCGTTCGTGGGAGGGCTACAATGAGCAGTTCTTC.

Note on this clonotype: At one of its ends the junction is not consistent with the germline gene, which may arise from a read error. The V gene is TRBV7-8, the J gene TRBJ2-4; D is perhaps TRBD1 or TRBD2 (5 bases each). This CDR3 comprises 17 residues. Germline CDR1 reads SGHVS; CDR2 reads FQNEAQ. The CDR3 here is CASSQDLSRLGQNIQYF. CDR3 nucleotides: TGCGCCAGCAGCCAAGATTTGAGTCGGTTGGGACAAAACATTCAGTACTTC.

Ten or more counts support this clonotype. The chain links TRBV27 to TRBJ2-5; possible D gene TRBD1, 8 bases. Germline CDR1 is MNHEY and CDR2 is SMNVEV (reference sequence). Trimming pared 6 bases from V and 5 bases from J, leaving 16 bases between. This CDR3 spans 14 amino acids. The CDR3 DNA is TGTGCCAGCAGCACAGGGGGGGGTACGGAGACCCAGTACTTC. As protein: CASSTGGGTETQYF.

The table lists this clonotype with many counts. The chain is built from TRBV7-2 and TRBJ2-7; TRBD1 matches 9 bases. The V gene's germline CDR1 is SGHTA and CDR2 FQGNSA. Unmatched junction bases numbered 7, after V lost 4 bases and J lost 6 bases. The CDR3 is 14 amino acids. In nucleotides, the CDR3 is TGTGCCAGCAGCTCACCGGGACAGGGAACCGAGCAGTACTTC. Translated: CASSSPGQGTEQYF.

A few counts support this clonotype. This chain connects TRBV18 to TRBJ2-3; weak D call: TRBD1 (6 bases). Germline loops: CDR1 KGHSH, CDR2 LQKENI. The V end lost 3 bases, the J end lost 3 bases, and 7 bases lay between the germline ends. This CDR3 contains 13 residues. The CDR3 nucleotides read TGTGCCAGCTCACCCGGACAGACAGATACGCAGTATTTT. This gives the protein CASSPGQTDTQYF.

Notes on this clonotype: A much larger clone lies one base from this, so it may be a read error. The conserved closing phenylalanine or tryptophan is absent in this CDR3, likely reflecting a read error. This sequence joins TRBV6-2 or TRBV6-3 and TRBJ2-1; tentatively, D is TRBD1 or TRBD2 (5 bases each). V dropped 5 bases and J dropped 0 bases, with 14 bases sitting between them. CDR1 and CDR2 (germline): MNHEY, SVGEGT. The CDR3 contains 16 residues. In nucleotides, the CDR3 is TGTGCCAGCAGTCCGCGACCAGGGAGCTCCTACAATGAGCAGTTCTTA. Translated, it gives CASSPRPGSSYNEQFL.

In the case of this clonotype: One end of the junction does not line up with germline, which may come from a read error. The chain combines TRBV18 with TRBJ1-2; D call uncertain. The CDR3 length is 14 residues. Germline V CDR1 and CDR2: KGHSH, LQKENI. For the CDR3, the DNA is TGTGCCAGCTCAACACCGGCGCAGGCCTATGGCTACACCTTC. It specifies CASSTPAQAYGYTF.

The rearrangement links TRBV6-4 to TRBJ1-2; D call uncertain. There are 15 residues in the CDR3. The V gene's germline CDR1 is MRHNA and CDR2 SNTAGT. Between the trimmed V and J ends, which lost 6 bases and 6 bases, there was a span of 20 bases. The chain's CDR3 is CASRGRLGDGDGYTF. CDR3 in DNA: TGTGCCAGCAGAGGACGGCTGGGCGACGGTGATGGCTACACCTTC.

This clonotype occurred a few times. The rearrangement uses TRBV3-1 and TRBJ2-1, with no clear D. Deletions cut 6 bases from V and 8 bases from J, with 11 bases between. Germline V gene lookup returns CDR1 LGHDT and CDR2 YNNKEL (reference sequence). The CDR3 sequence is 12 residues long. For the CDR3, the DNA is TGTGCCAGCAGTGACCCAGTGGATGAGCAGTTCTTC. Residues: CASSDPVDEQFF.